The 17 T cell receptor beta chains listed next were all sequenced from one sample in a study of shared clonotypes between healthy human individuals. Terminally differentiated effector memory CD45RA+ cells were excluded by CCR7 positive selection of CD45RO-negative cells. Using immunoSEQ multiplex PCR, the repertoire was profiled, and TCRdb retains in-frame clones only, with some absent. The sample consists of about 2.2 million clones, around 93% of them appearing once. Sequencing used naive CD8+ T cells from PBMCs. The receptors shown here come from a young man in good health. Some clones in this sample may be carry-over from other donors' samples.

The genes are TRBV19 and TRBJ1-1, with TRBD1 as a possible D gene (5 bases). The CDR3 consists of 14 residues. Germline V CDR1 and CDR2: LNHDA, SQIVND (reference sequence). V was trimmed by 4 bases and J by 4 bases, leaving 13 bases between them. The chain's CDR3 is CASSTRGRGTEAFF. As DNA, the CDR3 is TGTGCCAGTAGTACCCGGGGACGGGGCACTGAAGCTTTCTTT. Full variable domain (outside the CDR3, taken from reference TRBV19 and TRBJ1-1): DGGITQSPKYLFRKEGQNVTLSCEQNLNHDAMYWYRQDPGQGLRLIYYSQIVNDFQKGDIAEGYSVSREKKESFPLTVTSAQKNPTAFYLCASSTRGRGTEAFFGQGTRLTVV.

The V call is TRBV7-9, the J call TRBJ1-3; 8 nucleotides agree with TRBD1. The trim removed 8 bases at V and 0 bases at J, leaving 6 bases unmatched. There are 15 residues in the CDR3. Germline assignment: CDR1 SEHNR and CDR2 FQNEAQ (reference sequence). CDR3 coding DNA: TGTGCCAGCCGAGAAGGACAGGGCTCTGGAAACACCATATATTTT. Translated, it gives CASREGQGSGNTIYF.

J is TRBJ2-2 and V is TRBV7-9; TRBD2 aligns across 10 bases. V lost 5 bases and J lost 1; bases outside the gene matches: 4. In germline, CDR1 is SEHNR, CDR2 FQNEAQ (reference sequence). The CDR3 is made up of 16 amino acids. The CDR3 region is CASSGGLARNTGELFF. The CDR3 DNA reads TGTGCCAGCAGCGGGGGACTAGCGAGGAACACCGGGGAGCTGTTTTTT.

Here the CDR3 DNA reads TGTGCCAGTAGTATGGTAGCGGGGCCAGTCAATGAGCAGTTCTTC. It encodes CASSMVAGPVNEQFF. The J gene is TRBJ2-1, the V gene TRBV19; 8 bases line up with TRBD2. Germline CDR1 and CDR2: LNHDA and SQIVND (reference sequence). The CDR3 length is 15 residues. J was trimmed by 6 bases and V by 3 bases; bases with no gene match: 7.

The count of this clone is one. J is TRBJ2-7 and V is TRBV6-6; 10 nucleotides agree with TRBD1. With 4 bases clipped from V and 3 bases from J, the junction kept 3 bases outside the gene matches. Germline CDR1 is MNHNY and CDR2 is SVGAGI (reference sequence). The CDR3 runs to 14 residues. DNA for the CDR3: TGTGCCAGCAGTTCCGACAGGGGGCTCTACGAGCAGTACTTC. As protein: CASSSDRGLYEQYF.

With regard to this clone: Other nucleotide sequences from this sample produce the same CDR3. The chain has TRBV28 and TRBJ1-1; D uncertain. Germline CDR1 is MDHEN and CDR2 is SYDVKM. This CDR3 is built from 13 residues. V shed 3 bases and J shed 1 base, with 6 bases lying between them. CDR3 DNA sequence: TGTGCCAGCAGTTTGGGCAAGAACACTGAAGCTTTCTTT. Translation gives CASSLGKNTEAFF.

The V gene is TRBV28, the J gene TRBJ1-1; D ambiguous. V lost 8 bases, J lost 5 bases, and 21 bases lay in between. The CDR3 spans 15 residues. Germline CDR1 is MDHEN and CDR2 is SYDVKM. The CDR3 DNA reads TGTGCCAGCTTAGAGGTCGCGGGGAAAAGAACTGAAGCTTTCTTT. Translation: CASLEVAGKRTEAFF. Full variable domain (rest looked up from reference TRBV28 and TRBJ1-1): DVKVTQSSRYLVKRTGEKVFLECVQDMDHENMFWYRQDPGLGLRLIYFSYDVKMKEKGDIPEGYSVSREKKERFSLILESASTNQTSMYLCASLEVAGKRTEAFFGQGTRLTVV.

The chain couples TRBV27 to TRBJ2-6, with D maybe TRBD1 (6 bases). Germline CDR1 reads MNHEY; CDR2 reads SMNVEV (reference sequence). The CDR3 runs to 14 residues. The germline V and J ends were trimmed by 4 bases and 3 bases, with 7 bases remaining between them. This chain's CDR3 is CASSWGRGANVLTF. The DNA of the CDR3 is TGTGCCAGCAGTTGGGGGCGTGGGGCCAACGTCCTGACTTTC.

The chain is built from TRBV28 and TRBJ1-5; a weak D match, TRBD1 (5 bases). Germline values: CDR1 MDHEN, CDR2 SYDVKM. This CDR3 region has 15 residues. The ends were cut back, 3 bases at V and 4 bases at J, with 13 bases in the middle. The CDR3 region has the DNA TGTGCCAGCAGTTTGCTTATCAGGGTTAATCAGCCCCAGCATTTT. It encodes CASSLLIRVNQPQHF.

CDR3 bases: TGTGCCAGCAGCCAGGGGAGGGGGGTATACAATGAGCAGTTCTTC. This gives the protein CASSQGRGVYNEQFF. V is TRBV14 and J is TRBJ2-1; D may be TRBD2 (7 bases). V was trimmed by 3 bases and J by 4 bases, leaving 13 bases between them. The CDR3 is 15 residues long. The V gene's germline CDR1 is SGHDN and CDR2 FVKESK.

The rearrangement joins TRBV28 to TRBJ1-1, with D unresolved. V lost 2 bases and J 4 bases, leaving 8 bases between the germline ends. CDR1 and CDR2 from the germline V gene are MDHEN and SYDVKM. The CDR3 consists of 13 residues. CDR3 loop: CASSLGWSTEAFF. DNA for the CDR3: TGTGCCAGCAGTTTAGGCTGGAGCACTGAAGCTTTCTTT.

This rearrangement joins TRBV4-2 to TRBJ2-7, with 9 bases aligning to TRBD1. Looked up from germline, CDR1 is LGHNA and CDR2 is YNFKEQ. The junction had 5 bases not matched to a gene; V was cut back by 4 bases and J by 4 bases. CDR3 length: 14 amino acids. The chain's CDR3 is CASSPPGQGYEQYF. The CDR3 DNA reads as TGTGCCAGCAGCCCCCCGGGACAGGGATACGAGCAGTACTTC.

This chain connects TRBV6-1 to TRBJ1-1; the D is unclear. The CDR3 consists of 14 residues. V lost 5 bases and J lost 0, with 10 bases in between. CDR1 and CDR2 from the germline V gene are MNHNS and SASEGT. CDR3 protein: CASSYSVMNTEAFF. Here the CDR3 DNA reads TGTGCCAGCAGTTATAGCGTCATGAACACTGAAGCTTTCTTT.

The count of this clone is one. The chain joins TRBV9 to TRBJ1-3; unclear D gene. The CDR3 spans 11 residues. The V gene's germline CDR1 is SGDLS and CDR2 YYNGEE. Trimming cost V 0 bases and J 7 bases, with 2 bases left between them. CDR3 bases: TGTGCCAGCAGCGTAGATAACACCATATATTTT. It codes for CASSVDNTIYF.

CDR3 nucleotides: TGTGCCAGCTCGCCTCTAAAATCTGGCCGACGGGAGCAGTACTTC. Its protein product is CASSPLKSGRREQYF. This chain links TRBV9 with TRBJ2-7; D is unclear. Germline CDR1 and CDR2: SGDLS and YYNGEE. Trimming cost V 7 bases and J 7 bases, with 24 bases left between them. The CDR3 covers 15 residues.

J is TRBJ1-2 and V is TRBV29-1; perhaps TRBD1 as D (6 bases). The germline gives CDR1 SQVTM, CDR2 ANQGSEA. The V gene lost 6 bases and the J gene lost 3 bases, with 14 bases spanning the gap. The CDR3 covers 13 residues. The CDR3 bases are TGCAGCGTCCGAACCAGGACAGACTATGGCTACACCTTC. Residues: CSVRTRTDYGYTF.

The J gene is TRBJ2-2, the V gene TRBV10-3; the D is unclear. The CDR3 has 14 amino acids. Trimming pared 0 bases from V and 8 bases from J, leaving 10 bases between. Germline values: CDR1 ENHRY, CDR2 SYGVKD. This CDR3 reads CAISESLRVGELFF. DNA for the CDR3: TGTGCCATCAGTGAGTCGTTGAGAGTGGGGGAGCTGTTTTTT.